This T cell receptor (beta chain) came from a study of PD-1 blockade in classical Hodgkin lymphoma (dated by TCRdb to the early 2020s). At the level of the whole study: Nivolumab dosing was 3 mg/kg intravenously every 2 weeks, continuing until either disease progression or unacceptable toxicity. The study used TCR beta sequencing and CyTOF to define a peripheral blood immune signature of response to PD-1 blockade in classical Hodgkin lymphoma.

Paper-wide results and their limitations: A significant rise by C4D1 was seen in CD4+ but not CD8+ TCR diversity (p=0.0027 vs p=0.16), with the rise being most apparent in complete responders (p=0.02). Newly diagnosed patients were reported to have lower baseline TCR diversity than healthy donors, and relapsed/refractory patients were reported to have lower baseline TCR diversity still. Only a single clinical trial cohort was studied, and what caused the repertoire differences, possibly disease activity or prior therapy, remained undefined. Lower diversity was observed in patients in whom nivolumab was started less than 1 year after ASCT, and these patients were excluded from later analyses so that confounding by immune reconstitution would be avoided. Trial patients with a complete response had baseline diversity similar to that of newly diagnosed patients, while partial responders and progressors had significantly lower diversity.

Looking up the germline V gene yields CDR1 SGHNT and CDR2 YENEEA. V trim: 0 bases; J trim: 6 bases; unmatched bases: 8. The CDR3 runs 15 residues from the cysteine to the phenylalanine. The only DNA kept is the CDR3, 45 bases in frame from the first base. The sample's time point, from its label and the paper: cycle 1 day 1 (C1D1), immediately before nivolumab initiation. Every trial patient had relapsed after autologous stem cell transplantation, and cohorts A, B and C differed in prior brentuximab vedotin exposure. The trial cohort was composed of roughly 60 patients with relapsed/refractory classical Hodgkin lymphoma, for whom complete response, partial response or progressive disease was recorded as best overall response. Trial patients were treated with single-agent nivolumab in the multi-cohort phase II CheckMate 205 trial. An independent review committee assessed best overall response by applying the 2007 International Working Group response criteria. PBMCs from the trial were collected at three points: immediately before nivolumab initiation (C1D1), and during therapy at cycle 2 day 1 and cycle 4 day 1. Peripheral blood was collected in 8 mL Vacutainer Cell Preparation Tubes, from which PBMCs were isolated by centrifugation and then cryopreserved.

Genomic DNA was isolated using the Qiagen DNeasy kit from unsorted PBMCs as well as from negatively selected CD4+ and CD8+ fractions. TCR beta CDR3 regions were amplified by immunoSEQ multiplex PCR using primers annealing to V and J segments. A synthetic immune receptor repertoire was used to minimize amplification bias, and remaining bias was computationally removed after sequencing. On the authors' methods: Repertoire diversity was quantified as the Shannon entropy index using custom Python scripts. Unsorted, CD4+ and CD8+ repertoires were analyzed separately, except for combined analyses in which CD4+ and CD8+ sequences were merged in silico. A clone counted as expanded when the clone's frequency after treatment rose at least 2-fold relative to C1D1, and clones undetected at baseline were given a pseudocount of 0.5. Clones with 0 or 1 copy at C1D1 were defined as singleton clones, while clones with 2 or more copies were defined as non-singleton clones. By matching protein sequences in sorted samples from the same patient, clones expanded in unsorted samples were annotated as CD4+, CD8+ or unknown. Diversity changes from C1D1 to C4D1 were tested in paired samples using Wilcoxon tests. TCRdb took this table from immuneACCESS and kept in-frame rearrangements with V and J called. Such tables lack part of the clones; where checked against another copy, unresolved V genes explain under half of the gap, and the rest is unexplained. V, J and clone size are those of that table, while D and trimming were read from the DNA. Here the sample has under 70,000 clones; approximately 88% occur a single time. The top ten clonotypes cover around 13% of the sample.

About this clone itself: Its antigen is currently not known. One base away there is no much larger clone; base qualities are not given.

The chain links TRBV11-3 with TRBJ2-7, with TRBD2 matching 7 junction bases. The clonotype comes from a human donor with classical Hodgkin lymphoma. The input for sequencing was peripheral blood mononuclear cells (PBMCs), taken at baseline. For the CDR3, the sequence is CASSLDGPIAGEQYF. The nucleotide sequence reads as follows: TGTGCCAGCAGCTTAGATGGACCTATAGCGGGCGAGCAGTACTTC.